This TCR beta chain is from a study of glioma-infiltrating T cells after dendritic cell vaccination. TCRdb's copy holds only in-frame clones and misses some; the assay was immunoSEQ multiplex PCR. In the table there are 30,000 to 40,000 clones, about 80% of which are singletons. This clonotype was obtained from a human donor with glioblastoma. The input for sequencing was blood, taken before dendritic cell vaccination.

CDR3 loop: CASKTSGGANNEQFF. The CDR3, as DNA: TGTGCCAGCAAGACTAGCGGGGGGGCTAACAATGAGCAGTTCTTC. The rearrangement links TRBV2 to TRBJ2-1, with 14 bases aligning to TRBD2. The CDR3 runs 15 residues. V shed 7 bases, J shed 5 bases, and the junction held 4 bases outside the gene matches. Germline CDR1 is SNHLY and CDR2 is FYNNEI.